The clone carrying this TCR beta chain has just one count. The antigen is unknown. These data are taken from a study of cytomegalovirus exposure and HLA in healthy donors. Study-wide results and limits: Earlier analysis found most TCR beta V segments productive about 87% or about 30% of the time. After further analysis at a later stage, under 20,000 TCR beta sequences were associated with HLA alleles at 0.05 false discovery rate.

The germline V gene encodes CDR1 SGHRS and CDR2 YFSETQ. This CDR3 contains 15 residues. The V gene lost 4 bases and the J gene lost 3 bases, with 14 bases spanning the gap. This PCR relied on a set of 60 Vbeta primers and 13 Jbeta primers. As handled by the study authors: Unique TCR beta chains numbered about 72 million in a later analysis, with roughly 11 million shared. Profiling relied on immunoSEQ multiplex PCR, and the TCRdb table lists in-frame clones only, not all of them. V and J calls and clone size are given by that table; D and trimming were obtained from the DNA. The data contain 120,000 or so clones, approximately 84% of them singletons. Healthy bone marrow donors supplied every sample.

The source material was PBMCs. The chain carries TRBV5-1 and TRBJ2-1; D is possibly TRBD2 (6 bases). This TCR was recovered from a man aged 18 to 30 in good health and CMV-seropositive. The CDR3 loop is CASSVGGADYNEQFF. CDR3 nucleotide sequence: TGCGCCAGCAGCGTGGGGGGAGCGGACTACAATGAGCAGTTCTTC. The entire variable domain, with the rest obtained from reference TRBV5-1 and TRBJ2-1, is as follows: KAGVTQTPRYLIKTRGQQVTLSCSPISGHRSVSWYQQTPGQGLQFLFEYFSETQRNKGNFPGRFSGRQFSNSRSEMNVSTLELGDSALYLCASSVGGADYNEQFFGPGTRLTVL.